A single sample gave rise to the 17 T cell receptor beta chains below, sequenced in a study of T cells in localized non-small cell lung cancer. Sequencing used immunoSEQ multiplex PCR; TCRdb keeps in-frame clones, though not all of them. This sample yields tens of thousands of clones, of which 85% to 90% are seen a single time; 2.5% to 3.5% belongs to the top ten. Here the sequenced sample was peripheral blood, taken before any cancer treatment. The source of these receptors is a female donor of 60 years or more with stage I lung adenocarcinoma.

This chain connects TRBV5-5 to TRBJ1-2; perhaps TRBD1 as D (6 bases). This CDR3 comprises 14 residues. The V end was cut by 5 bases, the J end by 10 bases, with 21 bases between. Germline V gene data show CDR1 as SGHKS and CDR2 as YYEKEE (reference sequence). In nucleotides, the CDR3 is TGTGCCAGCAGTCCTCATGGGGGCACGGGGGACTACACCTTC. This translates into CASSPHGGTGDYTF.

The V call is TRBV19, the J call TRBJ2-1; possible D gene TRBD2, 6 bases. V was pared by 3 bases and J by 0 bases, with 9 bases between. Germline lookup yields CDR1 LNHDA and CDR2 SQIVND (reference sequence). This CDR3 comprises 15 residues. The CDR3 DNA is TGTGCCAGTAGTATGAGGGGAGGCTCCTACAATGAGCAGTTCTTC. Translation: CASSMRGGSYNEQFF.

This clone was recorded once. This chain links TRBV27 with TRBJ1-2; TRBD1 aligns across 9 bases. CDR1 is MNHEY, CDR2 SMNVEV, per germline (reference sequence). The CDR3 length is 13 residues. V shed 6 bases, J shed 7 bases, and the junction held 6 bases outside the gene matches. In DNA, the CDR3 is TGTGCCAGCAGGCCGACAGGGGGAGGTGGCTACACCTTC. It codes for CASRPTGGGGYTF.

The chain carries TRBV15 and TRBJ2-7, with TRBD1 matching 8 bases. CDR1 is LNHNV and CDR2 is YYDKDF in the germline V gene (reference sequence). V trimming: 5 bases; J trimming: 0 bases; junction bases outside the gene matches: 3. This CDR3 region has 14 residues. CDR3 sequence: CATSADRDSYEQYF. The CDR3 nucleotides are TGTGCCACCAGCGCGGACAGGGACTCCTACGAGCAGTACTTC.

This chain uses TRBV28 with TRBJ2-1; 7 bases are shared with TRBD2. J lost 7 bases, V lost 6 bases, and 12 bases had no gene match. The CDR3 length is 15 residues. CDR1 is MDHEN, CDR2 SYDVKM, per germline. In nucleotides, the CDR3 is TGTGCCAGCAGGGGAGGGAGAGCGGCACGAAATGAGCAGTTCTTC. Translation gives CASRGGRAARNEQFF.

This clone was seen just once. This chain joins TRBV19 and TRBJ1-5, with 7 bases fitting TRBD1. V shed 5 bases, J shed 3 bases, and the junction held 7 bases outside the gene matches. CDR1 LNHDA and CDR2 SQIVND come from the germline V gene (reference sequence). CDR3 length: 15 residues. The CDR3, as DNA: TGTGCCAGTAGTGGTAGGGGGCTCGCCAATCAGCCCCAGCATTTT. Its translation: CASSGRGLANQPQHF.

CDR3 sequence reads: CASTKGTRYNEQFF. The CDR3 region has the DNA TGTGCCAGCACCAAAGGGACCCGATACAATGAGCAGTTCTTC. The chain combines TRBV28 with TRBJ2-1, with D possibly being TRBD1 or TRBD2 (5 bases each). Germline V lookup: CDR1 MDHEN, CDR2 SYDVKM. Trimming left V 7 bases short and J 4 bases short, with 14 bases between. This CDR3 spans 14 amino acids.

The chain is built from TRBV25-1 and TRBJ2-3, with D perhaps matching TRBD2 (6 bases). Germline loops: CDR1 MGHDK, CDR2 SYGVNS. The CDR3 covers 16 residues. V was shortened by 5 bases and J by 2 bases, with 17 bases between the two germline ends. The CDR3 nucleotides read TGTGCCAGCAGTCCGACTAGGGGAAGGCCCACAGATACGCAGTATTTT. Translated: CASSPTRGRPTDTQYF.

The rearrangement joins TRBV6-6 to TRBJ2-7; possibly TRBD2 for D (6 bases). V was pared by 2 bases and J by 2 bases, with 10 bases between. The CDR3 has 14 amino acids. Germline loops: CDR1 MNHNY, CDR2 SVGAGI (reference sequence). The CDR3 sequence: CASSYGPGAYEQYF. CDR3 DNA: TGTGCCAGCAGTTACGGCCCGGGGGCCTACGAGCAGTACTTC.

This sequence joins TRBV10-3 and TRBJ2-1, with 12 bases fitting TRBD2. V was clipped by 6 bases and J by 16 bases; unmatched bases: 7. This CDR3 has 12 amino acids. The V gene's germline CDR1 is ENHRY and CDR2 SYGVKD. CDR3 DNA: TGTGCCATCAGGTCGACTAGCGGGGGTGGATTCTTC. It specifies CAIRSTSGGGFF.

The chain has TRBV4-3 and TRBJ2-5; D might be TRBD1 or TRBD2, each matching 6 bases. The CDR3 runs 14 residues. V was cut by 4 bases and J by 3 bases, with 12 bases left in between. CDR1 and CDR2 from the germline V gene are LGHNA and YSLEER. The CDR3 DNA reads as TGCGCCAGCAGCCCTATGGGGGGCAAAGAGACCCAGTACTTC. Protein: CASSPMGGKETQYF.

V gene TRBV7-2 combines with J gene TRBJ2-3; TRBD2 matches 10 bases. V gave up 7 bases and J gave up 5 bases; unmatched junction bases: 9. The germline V gene encodes CDR1 SGHTA and CDR2 FQGNSA. The CDR3 is 15 residues long. DNA for the CDR3: TGTGCCAGCACCCCCCCTAGCGGGAGATTAGATACGCAGTATTTT. This translates into CASTPPSGRLDTQYF. Drawing the rest from reference TRBV7-2 and TRBJ2-3, the complete variable domain is GAGVSQSPSNKVTEKGKDVELRCDPISGHTALYWYRQSLGQGLEFLIYFQGNSAPDKSGLPSDRFSAERTGGSVSTLTIQRTQQEDSAVYLCASTPPSGRLDTQYFGPGTRLTVL.

The chain uses TRBV6-1 and TRBJ1-1; D uncertain. Germline V gene data show CDR1 as MNHNS and CDR2 as SASEGT. Trimming pared 4 bases from V and 1 base from J, leaving 7 bases between. The CDR3 is 13 residues long. Here the CDR3 reads CASSARPNTEAFF. The CDR3 DNA reads TGTGCCAGCAGTGCTCGACCGAACACTGAAGCTTTCTTT.

The rearrangement joins TRBV2 to TRBJ1-3; TRBD1 matches at 7 bases. Germline V gene lookup returns CDR1 SNHLY and CDR2 FYNNEI. The CDR3 consists of 15 residues. Germline trimming cut 7 bases from V and 2 bases from J; bases unmatched to any gene: 8. CDR3 in amino acids: CASTRDREAGNTIYF. The CDR3 region has the DNA TGTGCCAGCACTCGAGACAGGGAGGCTGGAAACACCATATATTTT.

This CDR3 reads CASSYGEGDSYEQYF. CDR3 in DNA: TGTGCCAGCAGTTACGGGGAGGGGGACTCCTACGAGCAGTACTTC. The chain has TRBV6-5 and TRBJ2-7, with a possible D match to TRBD2 (7 bases). Trimming stripped 2 bases from V and 0 bases from J, with 11 bases between. Per the germline V gene, CDR1 is MNHEY and CDR2 is SVGAGI. The CDR3 contains 15 residues.

The chain uses TRBV7-9 and TRBJ1-1, with 9 positions matching TRBD1. The CDR3 extends over 14 amino acids. CDR1 is SEHNR, CDR2 FQNEAQ, per germline (reference sequence). J gave up 3 bases and V 5 bases, and 4 bases lay outside the gene matches. For the CDR3, the DNA is TGTGCCAGCAGCGCTTGGACAGGGGACACTGAAGCTTTCTTT. It encodes CASSAWTGDTEAFF.

V is TRBV28 and J is TRBJ1-5; 9 bases fit TRBD1. Trimming at V came to 6 bases and at J to 4 bases, leaving 4 bases not matched to a gene. Germline CDR1 MDHEN, CDR2 SYDVKM. This CDR3 is built from 14 residues. CDR3 amino acids: CASSSGQGNQPQHF. DNA for the CDR3: TGTGCCAGCAGCTCGGGACAGGGAAATCAGCCCCAGCATTTT.